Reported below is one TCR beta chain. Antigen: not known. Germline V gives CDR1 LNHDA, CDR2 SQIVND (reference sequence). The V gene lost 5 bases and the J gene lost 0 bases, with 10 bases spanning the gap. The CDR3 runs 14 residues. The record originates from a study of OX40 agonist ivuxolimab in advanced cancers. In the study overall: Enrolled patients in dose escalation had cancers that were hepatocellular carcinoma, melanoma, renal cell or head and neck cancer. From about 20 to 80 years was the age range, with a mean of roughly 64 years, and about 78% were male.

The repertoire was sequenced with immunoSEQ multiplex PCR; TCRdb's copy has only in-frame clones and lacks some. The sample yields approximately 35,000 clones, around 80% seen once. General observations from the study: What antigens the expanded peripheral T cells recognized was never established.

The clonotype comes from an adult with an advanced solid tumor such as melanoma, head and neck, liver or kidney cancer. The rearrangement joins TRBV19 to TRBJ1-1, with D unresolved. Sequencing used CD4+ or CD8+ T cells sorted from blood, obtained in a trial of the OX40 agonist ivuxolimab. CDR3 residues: CASSLPEMNTEAFF. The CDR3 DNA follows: TGTGCCAGTAGTTTGCCAGAGATGAACACTGAAGCTTTCTTT.